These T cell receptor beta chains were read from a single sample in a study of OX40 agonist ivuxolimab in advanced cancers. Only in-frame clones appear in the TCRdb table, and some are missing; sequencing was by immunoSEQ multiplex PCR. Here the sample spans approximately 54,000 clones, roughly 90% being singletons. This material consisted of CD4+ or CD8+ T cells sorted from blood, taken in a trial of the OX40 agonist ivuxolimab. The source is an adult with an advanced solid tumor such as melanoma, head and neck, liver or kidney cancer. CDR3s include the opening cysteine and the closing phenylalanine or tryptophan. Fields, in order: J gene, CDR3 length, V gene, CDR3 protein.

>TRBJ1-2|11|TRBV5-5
CASSFGQGYTF
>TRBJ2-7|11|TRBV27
CASGSVYEQYF
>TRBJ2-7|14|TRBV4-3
CASSQERTTYEQYF
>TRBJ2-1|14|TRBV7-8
CASSLTGVGYEQFF
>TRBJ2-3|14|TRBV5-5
CASSLAEGTDTQYF
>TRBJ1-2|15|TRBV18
CASSLADSFNYGYTF
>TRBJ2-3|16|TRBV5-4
CASSLDPGIGTDTQYF
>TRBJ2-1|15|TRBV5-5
CASSLGTTLWDEQFF
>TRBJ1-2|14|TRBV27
CASSPRGTSYGYTF
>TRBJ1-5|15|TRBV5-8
CASSLGQTVNQPQHF
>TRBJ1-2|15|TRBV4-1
CASSQDRVLYYGYTF
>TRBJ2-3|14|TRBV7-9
CASSLIRSTDTQYF
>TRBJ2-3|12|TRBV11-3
CASSFPSDTQYF
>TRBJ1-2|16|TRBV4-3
CASSQVDRAVNYGYTF
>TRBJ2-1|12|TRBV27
CASSLTRNEQFF
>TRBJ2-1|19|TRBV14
CASSHTGLAGGLIYNEQFF
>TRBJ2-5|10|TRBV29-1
CSVDDGTQYF
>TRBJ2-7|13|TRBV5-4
CASSLWRVDEQYF
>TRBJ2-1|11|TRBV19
CASSISNEQFF
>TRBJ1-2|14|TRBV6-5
CASSYRDSRYGYTF
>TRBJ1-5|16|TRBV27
CASSLLGTVSNQPQHF
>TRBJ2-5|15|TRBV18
CASSPKVGGQETQYF
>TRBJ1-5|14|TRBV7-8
CASSPISAMPPQHF
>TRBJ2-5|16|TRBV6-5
CASSYGQPTDQETQYF
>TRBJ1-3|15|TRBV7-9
CASSSWTDSGNTIYF
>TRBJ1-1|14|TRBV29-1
CSVPEEGKGPTMLF
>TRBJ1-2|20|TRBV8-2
CGSGSTRAARLTSQTSGYTF
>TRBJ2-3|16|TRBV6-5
CASSYLGEDLTDTQYF
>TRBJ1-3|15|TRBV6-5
CASRFGGNTGNTIYF
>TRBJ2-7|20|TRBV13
CASSSGRDPGQGTTAYEQYF
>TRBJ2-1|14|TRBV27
CASSFRDQNNEQFF
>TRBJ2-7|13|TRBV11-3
CASSLNMAGEQYF
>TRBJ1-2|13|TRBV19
CASSIGMPYGYTF
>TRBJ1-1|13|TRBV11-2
CASSLGAWEEAFF
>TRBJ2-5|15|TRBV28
CASSTRDRGAETQYF